A selection of T cell receptor beta chains follows, all from one sample in a study. TCRdb used MiXCR to reprocess the RT-PCR reads, holding one entry per CDR3 protein. The sample has about 680,000 distinct CDR3 sequences, 12% to 15% seen once; the top ten hold 3.6%. The sample was memory CD4+ T cells from blood. The origin of the receptors is a female donor in good health, serving as a healthy control. The CDR3 runs from the conserved cysteine through the conserved F or W. D genes are given only for firm matches. Size tells how often a clone was seen (once, few, many) or the class of an expanded clone, and some rows leave it out.

V gene: TRBV2
D gene: .
clone size: few
J gene: TRBJ1-1
CDR3 protein: CASTRPGGSAEAFF
CDR3 DNA: TGTGCCAGCACACGACCGGGGGGGAGCGCTGAAGCTTTCTTT

V gene: TRBV29-1
D gene: TRBD1
clone size: many
J gene: TRBJ1-1
CDR3 protein: CSSRRQGKAEAFF
CDR3 DNA: TGCAGCTCACGACGACAGGGCAAGGCTGAAGCTTTCTTT

V gene: TRBV6-4
D gene: TRBD2
clone size: many
J gene: TRBJ2-1
CDR3 protein: CASSWTSGSADEQFF
CDR3 DNA: TGTGCCAGCAGTTGGACTAGCGGGAGTGCGGATGAGCAGTTCTTC

V gene: TRBV13
D gene: .
clone size: .
J gene: TRBJ2-3
CDR3 protein: CASSFVGSTTDTQYF
CDR3 DNA: TGTGCCAGCAGCTTTGTTGGTAGCACCACAGATACGCAGTATTTT

V gene: TRBV5-5
D gene: TRBD1
clone size: many
J gene: TRBJ2-1
CDR3 protein: CASSPTGAAQGWYNEQFF
CDR3 DNA: TGTGCCAGCAGCCCAACCGGCGCGGCACAGGGGTGGTACAATGAGCAGTTCTTC

V gene: TRBV28
D gene: .
clone size: .
J gene: TRBJ1-5
CDR3 protein: CASHAERIQPQHF
CDR3 DNA: TGTGCCAGCCACGCGGAGAGGATTCAGCCCCAGCATTTT

V gene: TRBV12-3/TRBV12-4
D gene: TRBD2
clone size: many
J gene: TRBJ2-1
CDR3 protein: CASSPGSGRGLGNEQFF
CDR3 DNA: TGTGCCAGCAGCCCCGGTAGCGGGAGGGGCTTGGGGAATGAGCAGTTCTTC

V gene: TRBV6-1
D gene: .
clone size: .
J gene: TRBJ2-3
CDR3 protein: CAGQWGGTDTQYF
CDR3 DNA: TGTGCCGGCCAATGGGGGGGCACAGATACGCAGTATTTT

V gene: TRBV5-1
D gene: .
clone size: .
J gene: TRBJ1-1
CDR3 protein: CASSREPQNTEAFF
CDR3 DNA: TGCGCCAGCAGCCGCGAACCACAGAACACTGAAGCTTTCTTT

V gene: TRBV6-2/TRBV6-3
D gene: .
clone size: few
J gene: TRBJ1-1
CDR3 protein: CASVSGGLVTEAFF
CDR3 DNA: TGTGCCAGCGTTTCGGGGGGGTTAGTCACTGAAGCTTTCTTT

V gene: TRBV7-8
D gene: TRBD1
clone size: few
J gene: TRBJ1-5
CDR3 protein: CASSRTGGRGNQPQHF
CDR3 DNA: TGTGCCAGCAGCCGGACAGGGGGCCGGGGCAATCAGCCCCAGCATTTT

V gene: TRBV7-9
D gene: .
clone size: few
J gene: TRBJ2-7
CDR3 protein: CASSLSRPDEQYF
CDR3 DNA: TGTGCCAGCAGCTTAAGCCGACCAGACGAGCAGTACTTC

V gene: TRBV6-1
D gene: .
clone size: .
J gene: TRBJ1-3
CDR3 protein: CASSKLGNSGNTIYF
CDR3 DNA: TGTGCCAGCAGTAAATTGGGAAACTCTGGAAACACCATATATTTT

V gene: TRBV7-2
D gene: .
clone size: few
J gene: TRBJ2-1
CDR3 protein: CASSTGTSWRYNEQFF
CDR3 DNA: TGTGCCAGCAGCACGGGGACTTCCTGGAGGTACAATGAGCAGTTCTTC

V gene: TRBV15
D gene: .
clone size: many
J gene: TRBJ2-3
CDR3 protein: CATSRAGRSTDTQYF
CDR3 DNA: TGTGCCACCAGCAGAGCCGGTCGTAGCACAGATACGCAGTATTTT

V gene: TRBV5-6
D gene: .
clone size: .
J gene: TRBJ2-7
CDR3 protein: CASSLGSGDRYEQYF
CDR3 DNA: TGTGCCAGCAGCTTGGGGTCCGGGGATCGGTACGAGCAGTACTTC

V gene: TRBV11-2
D gene: .
clone size: .
J gene: TRBJ2-3
CDR3 protein: CASSHWGTDTQYF
CDR3 DNA: TGTGCCAGCAGCCATTGGGGCACAGATACGCAGTATTTT

V gene: TRBV20-1
D gene: .
clone size: few
J gene: TRBJ1-2
CDR3 protein: CSARLDNYGYTF
CDR3 DNA: TGCAGTGCTAGATTGGACAACTATGGCTACACCTTC

V gene: TRBV12-3/TRBV12-4
D gene: .
clone size: few
J gene: TRBJ1-1
CDR3 protein: CASSLEEGYTEAFF
CDR3 DNA: TGTGCCAGCAGTTTAGAGGAGGGATACACTGAAGCTTTCTTT

V gene: TRBV2
D gene: TRBD1
clone size: many
J gene: TRBJ1-2
CDR3 protein: CASRDRDRGYGYTF
CDR3 DNA: TGTGCCAGCAGGGACCGGGACAGGGGCTATGGCTACACCTTC